Following are 32 T cell receptor beta chains from one sample sequenced in a study of blood T cell repertoires in COVID-19. Some clones are missing from TCRdb's copy, which holds only in-frame ones; the method was immunoSEQ multiplex PCR. The data show 90,000 to 100,000 clones, with roughly 84% seen just once and around an eighth held by the top ten. Sequenced: peripheral blood. The receptors come from a human donor in a cohort sampled during active COVID-19.

This chain uses TRBV3-1 (or the pseudogene TRBV3-2) with TRBJ2-3, with TRBD2 matching 12 bases. This CDR3 comprises 19 residues. CDR1 and CDR2 from the germline V gene are LGHDT and YNNKEL (reference sequence). V lost 1 base and J lost 3; bases outside the gene matches: 11. In DNA form, the CDR3 reads TGTGCCAGCAGCCAAGCCACGGGCGCTAGCGGGAGGGGTACAGATACGCAGTATTTT. It is translated as CASSQATGASGRGTDTQYF.

Of note for this clone: Other DNA sequences in the sample encode the same CDR3. This chain connects TRBV5-1 to TRBJ1-2; no firm D call. Trimming removed 0 bases at V and 6 bases at J, with 9 bases between. Germline lookup yields CDR1 SGHRS and CDR2 YFSETQ. CDR3 length: 13 amino acids. CDR3 in amino acids: CASSLGQVDGYTF. CDR3 DNA sequence: TGCGCCAGCAGCTTGGGCCAGGTAGATGGCTACACCTTC. The whole variable domain, remainder taken from reference TRBV5-1 and TRBJ1-2, is KAGVTQTPRYLIKTRGQQVTLSCSPISGHRSVSWYQQTPGQGLQFLFEYFSETQRNKGNFPGRFSGRQFSNSRSEMNVSTLELGDSALYLCASSLGQVDGYTFGSGTRLTVV.

The genes are TRBV18 and TRBJ2-1; 9 bases match TRBD1. The length of the CDR3 is 15 residues. CDR1 is KGHSH, CDR2 LQKENI, per germline. Trimming took 4 bases from V and 4 from J; bases not matched to a gene: 5. Here the CDR3 DNA reads TGTGCCAGCTCACTAGGACAGGGGAGTTACAATGAGCAGTTCTTC. This codes for CASSLGQGSYNEQFF.

This clone was counted at least ten times. The rearrangement joins TRBV28 to TRBJ1-1; 7 bases align to TRBD1. J was trimmed by 3 bases and V by 5 bases; bases with no gene match: 12. Germline V CDR1 and CDR2: MDHEN, SYDVKM. The CDR3 extends over 16 amino acids. Here the CDR3 reads CASSIRDRALYTEAFF. In DNA, the CDR3 is TGTGCCAGCAGTATAAGGGACAGAGCCTTATACACTGAAGCTTTCTTT.

The rearrangement uses TRBV7-2 and TRBJ1-4, with D possibly being TRBD1 (6 bases). V gave up 2 bases and J gave up 4 bases, with 11 bases separating them. CDR3 length: 15 amino acids. Looked up from germline, CDR1 is SGHTA and CDR2 is FQGNSA. Written as DNA, the CDR3 is TGTGCCAGCAGCTTACGGGGGGCCGGTAATGAAAAACTGTTTTTT. Encoded protein: CASSLRGAGNEKLFF.

This clone was observed once. CDR3 sequence (DNA): TGTGCCAGCAGCCCCTCGGGGGGCGCTTCGAACACCGGGGAGCTGTTTTTT. Amino acids: CASSPSGGASNTGELFF. The chain combines TRBV7-8 with TRBJ2-2, with TRBD2 as a possible D gene (7 bases). Germline V CDR1 and CDR2: SGHVS, FQNEAQ. V lost 5 bases and J 0 bases, leaving 16 bases between the germline ends. The CDR3 contains 17 residues.

The chain recombines TRBV5-6 with TRBJ1-1, with 7 nucleotides matching TRBD1. This CDR3 has 17 residues. Germline-derived CDR1 and CDR2 are SGHDT and YYEEEE. The trim removed 0 bases at V and 5 bases at J, leaving 13 bases unmatched. The CDR3: CASSLDYWTGDETEAFF. CDR3 in DNA: TGTGCCAGCAGCTTGGACTACTGGACAGGAGACGAGACTGAAGCTTTCTTT.

The chain combines TRBV30 with TRBJ2-3; D is unclear. V lost 8 bases to trimming and J lost 4 bases, with 13 bases between them. Germline values: CDR1 GTSNPN, CDR2 SVGIG (reference sequence). The CDR3 extends over 12 amino acids. The CDR3 DNA is TGTGCCAGGGAAGAAGCCGCAGATACGCAGTATTTT. Protein product: CAREEAADTQYF.

The chain uses TRBV7-2 and TRBJ2-1, with 10 bases lining up with TRBD1. Germline CDR1 SGHTA, CDR2 FQGNSA. Trimming removed 7 bases from V and 6 bases from J; junction bases left unmatched: 15. The CDR3 has 17 residues. In DNA, the CDR3 is TGTGCCAGCAATGGCGGACAGGGGGGGCGGAAAGGCAATGAGCAGTTCTTC. It translates to CASNGGQGGRKGNEQFF.

The chain combines TRBV10-3 with TRBJ2-7, with TRBD1 matching 8 bases. The CDR3 has 13 residues. V was clipped by 4 bases and J by 4 bases; unmatched bases: 3. CDR1 ENHRY and CDR2 SYGVKD come from the germline V gene. Here the CDR3 reads CAISAGGGYEQYF. In DNA, the CDR3 is TGTGCCATCAGTGCAGGGGGCGGGTACGAGCAGTACTTC.

This clone was seen a single time. V usage is TRBV7-2 and J usage is TRBJ2-1, with TRBD2 identical over 11 bases. Germline V gene data show CDR1 as SGHTA and CDR2 as FQGNSA. This CDR3 is built from 15 residues. V was clipped by 6 bases and J by 8 bases; unmatched bases: 9. The CDR3 spells CASSQTSGGWYEQFF. The CDR3 nucleotides read TGTGCCAGCAGTCAAACTAGCGGGGGATGGTATGAGCAGTTCTTC.

The chain joins TRBV4-1 to TRBJ2-7, with D possibly matching TRBD1 (5 bases). From germline, CDR1 is MGHRA and CDR2 YSYEKL. The V end was cut by 1 base, the J end by 4 bases, with 8 bases between. The CDR3 sequence is 13 residues long. Here the CDR3 reads CASSQGQFYEQYF. CDR3 DNA sequence: TGCGCCAGCAGCCAAGGACAGTTTTACGAGCAGTACTTC.

The rearrangement joins TRBV5-5 to TRBJ2-7; D possibly corresponds to TRBD1 (6 bases). The CDR3 is 13 residues long. V lost 4 bases and J 3 bases, leaving 11 bases between the germline ends. CDR1 is SGHKS, CDR2 YYEKEE, per germline (reference sequence). In DNA form, the CDR3 reads TGTGCCAGCAGCCACAGGGTACTCTACGAGCAGTACTTC. Encoded protein: CASSHRVLYEQYF.

The chain has TRBV15 and TRBJ2-5, with 10 positions matching TRBD2. CDR3 length: 16 amino acids. Per the germline V gene, CDR1 is LNHNV and CDR2 is YYDKDF (reference sequence). J gave up 1 base and V 3 bases, and 5 bases lay outside the gene matches. CDR3 bases: TGTGCCACCAGCAGTGGACTAGCGGCTACCCAAGAGACCCAGTACTTC. It codes for CATSSGLAATQETQYF. The variable domain in full, with the rest retrieved from reference TRBV15 and TRBJ2-5, is DAMVIQNPRYQVTQFGKPVTLSCSQTLNHNVMYWYQQKSSQAPKLLFHYYDKDFNNEADTPDNFQSRRPNTSFCFLDIRSPGLGDTAMYLCATSSGLAATQETQYFGPGTRLLVL.

The J gene is TRBJ1-2, the V gene TRBV3-1 (or the pseudogene TRBV3-2); a possible D gene is TRBD1 (6 bases). CDR1 is LGHDT, CDR2 YNNKEL, per germline (reference sequence). V was pared by 0 bases and J by 3 bases, with 11 bases between. This CDR3 spans 15 amino acids. CDR3 in DNA: TGTGCCAGCAGCCAAGACAGCAGGGGTGACTATGGCTACACCTTC. This encodes CASSQDSRGDYGYTF.

This clone appeared once. This chain's CDR3 is CASNTGQGNLGGYTF. Here the CDR3 DNA reads TGTGCCAGCAATACCGGACAGGGCAATCTGGGTGGCTACACCTTC. The J gene is TRBJ1-2, the V gene TRBV28; TRBD1 aligns across 8 bases. The CDR3 contains 15 residues. Germline V gives CDR1 MDHEN, CDR2 SYDVKM. Losses at the gene ends were 7 bases for V and 7 bases for J; bases not matched to a gene: 14.

The gene calls are TRBV12-3 or TRBV12-4 and TRBJ2-3, with no clear D. V was shortened by 5 bases and J by 4 bases, with 4 bases between the two germline ends. The CDR3 is 11 residues long. The DNA for the CDR3 is TGTGCCAGCAGTACAGCAGATACGCAGTATTTT. It translates to CASSTADTQYF.

The rearrangement uses TRBV5-4 and TRBJ2-7; 7 bases are a match to TRBD1. The CDR3 spans 15 residues. The ends lost 0 bases at V and 0 bases at J; junction bases unmatched: 3. CDR1 is SGHNT and CDR2 is YYREEE in the germline V gene (reference sequence). Written as DNA, the CDR3 is TGTGCCAGCAGCTTGGGGACAGGCCTCTCCTACGAGCAGTACTTC. Amino acid sequence: CASSLGTGLSYEQYF.

The chain joins TRBV10-3 to TRBJ2-2; no clear D gene. Germline assignment: CDR1 ENHRY and CDR2 SYGVKD. The CDR3 is 14 residues long. The V and J ends lost 4 bases and 4 bases respectively, with 10 bases between them. CDR3 sequence reads: CAISGEVSTGELFF. The CDR3 DNA is TGTGCCATCAGTGGAGAGGTTAGCACCGGGGAGCTGTTTTTT.

In this sample, this clone turned up a few times. V gene TRBV19 combines with J gene TRBJ1-2, with 8 positions matching TRBD1. The J segment lost 8 bases and the V segment lost 5 bases, leaving 13 bases of the junction unmatched. The CDR3 is 15 residues long. Germline V gene lookup returns CDR1 LNHDA and CDR2 SQIVND (reference sequence). The CDR3 sequence: CASSQGALNPRGYTF. CDR3 DNA sequence: TGTGCCAGTAGTCAGGGGGCGCTTAATCCCAGAGGCTACACCTTC.

V is TRBV6-5 and J is TRBJ1-1; TRBD1 aligns across 7 bases. CDR3 length: 14 amino acids. The junction had 9 bases not matched to a gene; V was cut back by 10 bases and J by 1 base. Per the germline V gene, CDR1 is MNHEY and CDR2 is SVGAGI. In DNA, the CDR3 is TGTGCCACCCGACAGGGTACGGCGAACACTGAAGCTTTCTTT. Protein sequence: CATRQGTANTEAFF.

The CDR3 loop is CASSRTGLNTEAFF. The CDR3 nucleotides are TGTGCCAGCAGCCGGACAGGGCTGAACACTGAAGCTTTCTTT. J is TRBJ1-1 and V is TRBV5-8; 8 bases agree with TRBD1. J was trimmed by 0 bases and V by 4 bases; bases with no gene match: 2. The CDR3 runs to 14 residues. Germline V gene sequence: CDR1 SGHTS, CDR2 YDEGEE.

The gene calls are TRBV4-2 and TRBJ2-7, with no clear D. The length of the CDR3 is 14 residues. V dropped 0 bases and J dropped 3 bases, with 9 bases sitting between them. CDR1 and CDR2 (germline): LGHNA, YNFKEQ. The CDR3 reads CASSQDDGYYEQYF. The CDR3 nucleotides read TGTGCCAGCAGCCAAGATGACGGGTACTACGAGCAGTACTTC.

The chain combines TRBV11-1 with TRBJ2-5; 7 nucleotides agree with TRBD1. The CDR3 covers 16 residues. The J segment lost 1 base and the V segment lost 4 bases, leaving 9 bases of the junction unmatched. The germline CDR1 and CDR2 sequences are SGHAT and FQDESV (reference sequence). The CDR3 protein is CASSSQTGWVQETQYF. The CDR3 DNA sequence: TGTGCCAGCAGCTCACAGACAGGGTGGGTCCAAGAGACCCAGTACTTC. Based on the CDR3 plus reference TRBV11-1 and TRBJ2-5, the full variable domain is EAEVAQSPRYKITEKSQAVAFWCDPISGHATLYWYRQILGQGPELLVQFQDESVVDDSQLPKDRFSAERLKGVDSTLKIQPAELGDSAMYLCASSSQTGWVQETQYFGPGTRLLVL.

The gene calls are TRBV28 and TRBJ1-3; D uncertain. Trimming took off 6 bases at V and 8 bases at J, with 14 bases between the two ends. This CDR3 has 13 amino acids. The germline V gene encodes CDR1 MDHEN and CDR2 SYDVKM. The CDR3 sequence is CASSLALVDTIYF. CDR3 in DNA: TGTGCCAGCAGCCTAGCCCTAGTAGACACCATATATTTT. Combining the CDR3 with reference TRBV28 and TRBJ1-3 gives the whole variable domain DVKVTQSSRYLVKRTGEKVFLECVQDMDHENMFWYRQDPGLGLRLIYFSYDVKMKEKGDIPEGYSVSREKKERFSLILESASTNQTSMYLCASSLALVDTIYFGEGSWLTVV.

This chain joins TRBV18 and TRBJ2-5, with D perhaps TRBD1 (6 bases). The germline V gene encodes CDR1 KGHSH and CDR2 LQKENI. The CDR3 runs to 13 residues. The ends were cut back, 7 bases at V and 2 bases at J, with 11 bases in the middle. The CDR3 spells CASWPGTQETQYF. CDR3 coding DNA: TGTGCCAGCTGGCCCGGGACACAAGAGACCCAGTACTTC.

The chain has TRBV6-6 and TRBJ1-1, with D perhaps matching TRBD1 (6 bases). The CDR3 spans 15 residues. V was cut by 4 bases and J by 1 base, with 13 bases left in between. CDR1 MNHNY and CDR2 SVGAGI come from the germline V gene (reference sequence). Here the CDR3 reads CASSSTGRWNTEAFF. The CDR3, as DNA: TGTGCCAGCAGTTCGACAGGACGATGGAACACTGAAGCTTTCTTT.

V gene TRBV30 combines with J gene TRBJ2-7, with D maybe TRBD1 (6 bases). There are 14 residues in the CDR3. Trimming pared 0 bases from V and 2 bases from J, leaving 11 bases between. Germline-derived CDR1 and CDR2 are GTSNPN and SVGIG (reference sequence). The CDR3 here is CAWSVRQDAYEQYF. The CDR3 DNA is TGTGCCTGGAGTGTTAGACAGGACGCCTACGAGCAGTACTTC. Variable domain in full (rest from reference TRBV30 and TRBJ2-7): SQTIHQWPATLVQPVGSPLSLECTVEGTSNPNLYWYRQAAGRGLQLLFYSVGIGQISSEVPQNLSASRPQDRQFILSSKKLLLSDSGFYLCAWSVRQDAYEQYFGPGTRLTVT.

The genes are TRBV3-1 (or the pseudogene TRBV3-2) and TRBJ2-7, with 12 bases identical to TRBD2. Germline values: CDR1 LGHDT, CDR2 YNNKEL (reference sequence). This CDR3 is built from 17 residues. The trim removed 2 bases at V and 0 bases at J, leaving 5 bases unmatched. This chain's CDR3 is CASSQPGLAGSSYEQYF. CDR3 DNA sequence: TGTGCCAGCAGCCAACCGGGACTAGCGGGCTCCTCCTACGAGCAGTACTTC.

This clone was observed a single time. The chain recombines TRBV19 with TRBJ2-1, with 7 bases identical to TRBD2. This CDR3 is 14 amino acids long. V dropped 5 bases and J dropped 6; count of bases not matched to a gene: 7. The germline V gene encodes CDR1 LNHDA and CDR2 SQIVND (reference sequence). The CDR3 nucleotides are TGTGCCAGTAGTTGGGGGACGGGAGGCAATGAGCAGTTCTTC. Translation: CASSWGTGGNEQFF.

The chain couples TRBV4-3 to TRBJ2-1; D may be TRBD2 (5 bases). Trimming shortened V by 4 bases and J by 0 bases, and 19 bases separated the two germline ends. Germline CDR1 LGHNA, CDR2 YSLEER. The CDR3 sequence is 18 residues long. DNA for the CDR3: TGCGCCAGCAGCCTGAGGGTCCTACCAGCGGTCTCCTACAATGAGCAGTTCTTC. It codes for CASSLRVLPAVSYNEQFF.

The chain has TRBV9 and TRBJ2-5, with no clear D. The CDR3 extends over 11 amino acids. CDR1 is SGDLS, CDR2 YYNGEE, per germline. Trimming left V 1 base short and J 5 bases short, with 3 bases between. The CDR3 bases are TGTGCCAGCAGCGTACGGGAGACCCAGTACTTC. This gives the protein CASSVRETQYF.